The 5 T cell receptor beta chains below were found in one sample sequenced in a study of T cell responses to AZD1222 COVID-19 vaccine listed by TCRdb under 2021. What this sample's time point label stands for: baseline before first vaccination. The library was built by means of the immunoSEQ multiplex PCR assay. The table was pulled from immuneACCESS by TCRdb, which kept in-frame rearrangements only. Such tables lose some clones; where checked, under half of the loss comes from unresolved V genes, and the rest has no known cause. For this sample the table gives about 79,000 clones, of which around 80% were detected only once. The top ten hold 20% to 25% of the sample. This material consisted of peripheral blood, taken on day 0 of AZD1222 vaccination. These receptors came from an adult in good health.

This clone was counted only a few times. The same CDR3 also results from other DNA sequences found in this sample. V gene TRBV12-5 combines with J gene TRBJ2-7; D uncertain. The germline CDR1 and CDR2 sequences are LGHNT and FRNRAP. V gave up 1 base and J gave up 3 bases, with 1 base separating them. The CDR3 is made up of 11 amino acids. The CDR3 region is CASGLGYEQYF. CDR3 DNA sequence: TGTGCTAGTGGTTTGGGCTACGAGCAGTACTTC.

This clone turned up a few times. V and J are TRBV3-1 (or the pseudogene TRBV3-2) and TRBJ1-2; perhaps TRBD1 as D (6 bases). The V end was cut by 2 bases, the J end by 7 bases, with 8 bases between. This CDR3 is 12 amino acids long. Germline values: CDR1 LGHDT, CDR2 YNNKEL (reference sequence). CDR3 residues: CASSQKGGGYTF. CDR3 bases: TGTGCCAGCAGCCAAAAGGGGGGTGGCTACACCTTC.

The chain couples TRBV7-9 to TRBJ2-2; TRBD2 matches 11 bases. The germline V gene has CDR1 SEHNR and CDR2 FQNEAQ (reference sequence). The CDR3 runs 16 residues. V shed 4 bases and J 4 bases; nucleotides not matched to a gene: 5. The CDR3 sequence: CASSSLAGVVTGELFF. In DNA form, the CDR3 reads TGTGCCAGCAGCTCACTAGCGGGGGTAGTCACCGGGGAGCTGTTTTTT. The complete variable domain, with remaining parts taken from reference TRBV7-9 and TRBJ2-2, reads DTGVSQNPRHKITKRGQNVTFRCDPISEHNRLYWYRQTLGQGPEFLTYFQNEAQLEKSRLLSDRFSAERPKGSFSTLEIQRTEQGDSAMYLCASSSLAGVVTGELFFGEGSRLTVL.

This clone turned up a few times. V and J are TRBV2 and TRBJ1-2; 9 bases line up with TRBD1. CDR3 length: 15 residues. With 2 bases clipped from V and 4 bases from J, the junction kept 5 bases outside the gene matches. CDR1 is SNHLY, CDR2 FYNNEI, per germline. The CDR3 coding sequence is TGTGCCAGCAGTGAAAGACAGGGGGGTGGCTATGGCTACACCTTC. Translating gives CASSERQGGGYGYTF.

This rearrangement joins TRBV12-3 or TRBV12-4 to TRBJ1-5; D is unresolved. The CDR3 totals 12 residues. Deletions cut 3 bases from V and 8 bases from J, with 8 bases between. CDR3 loop: CASSFGTEPQHF. CDR3 in DNA: TGTGCCAGCAGTTTTGGTACGGAGCCCCAGCATTTT.